The clone carrying this T cell receptor (beta chain) was counted between two and nine times. Likely unrecorded immune exposures existed in these nominally healthy donors. This entry is derived from a study of cytomegalovirus exposure and HLA in healthy donors. It was with 60 Vbeta and 13 Jbeta primers that the PCR ran. Data came from immunoSEQ multiplex PCR; TCRdb stores just in-frame clones and leaves some out. This sample has about 170,000 clones, with about 88% found just once. Between the trimmed V and J ends, which lost 5 bases and 1 base, there was a span of 5 bases. CDR3 length equals 12 residues. The germline V gene encodes CDR1 SGHRS and CDR2 YFSETQ.

V is TRBV5-1 and J is TRBJ2-3, with no clear D. The sequence came from a man aged 25 to 40 in good health and CMV-seropositive. The specimen was PBMCs. CDR3: CASRRGTDTQYF. DNA of the CDR3: TGCGCCAGCAGACGAGGCACAGATACGCAGTATTTT.